One T cell receptor (beta chain) is described in this entry. Authors' processing steps: Amplifying reference gene primers gave estimates of nucleated cell counts. Clones were sequenced by immunoSEQ multiplex PCR, and TCRdb holds only the in-frame ones, with some missing. V, J and clone size were drawn from that table, and D and trimming were deduced from the DNA. The sample yields about 75,000 clones, about 88% seen once. The data stem from a study of blood T cell repertoires in COVID-19. Across the whole study: COVID-19 samples collected from the United States, Italy and Spain covered acute and convalescent phases.

The CDR3 sequence is 18 residues long. With 5 bases clipped from V and 2 bases from J, the junction kept 11 bases outside the gene matches. Germline CDR1 SGHTA, CDR2 FQGNSA. The receptor comes from a human donor in a cohort sampled during active COVID-19. The chain carries TRBV7-2 and TRBJ2-3; 12 nucleotides agree with TRBD2. The sequencing sample was made of peripheral blood. In DNA, the CDR3 is TGTGCCAGCAGCCCAGCGGGGGCTAGCGGGGGGGCCACAGATACGCAGTATTTT. Translation: CASSPAGASGGATDTQYF.